A single sample is the source of the 13 T cell receptor beta chains below, sequenced in a study of T cell repertoires in cytomegalovirus infection. These receptors are not linked to any known antigen. TCRdb reprocessed the reads with MiXCR, giving one entry per CDR3 protein. The sample lists about 480,000 distinct CDR3 sequences, more than 30% occurring once. Here the sequenced sample was cultured PBMCs, taken from culture after CMV antigen stimulation. Receptor source: a human donor in good health (CMV status not recorded). Some clones in this sample may be carry-over from other donors' samples.

The chain recombines TRBV6-6 with TRBJ1-2; no reliable D call. The CDR3 consists of 14 residues. The germline gives CDR1 MNHNY, CDR2 SVGAGI (reference sequence). The germline V and J ends were trimmed by 7 bases and 0 bases, with 12 bases remaining between them. CDR3 in amino acids: CASKEGWTNYGYTF. For the CDR3, the DNA is TGTGCCAGCAAGGAGGGCTGGACTAACTATGGCTACACCTTC.

This clonotype was seen repeatedly, ten times or more. The rearrangement links TRBV7-2 to TRBJ2-6, with D unclear. The CDR3 runs to 18 residues. Per germline, CDR1 SGHTA and CDR2 FQGNSA. V lost 8 bases, J lost 0 bases, and 20 bases lay in between. CDR3 protein: CASRVGWRGNSGANVLTF. The CDR3 DNA reads as TGTGCCAGCCGAGTGGGATGGCGAGGAAACTCTGGGGCCAACGTCCTGACTTTC.

The rearrangement joins TRBV4-2 to TRBJ1-5; D is unresolved. Trimming took 0 bases from V and 7 from J, leaving 16 bases between them. The CDR3 is 16 residues long. The germline V gene encodes CDR1 LGHNA and CDR2 YNFKEQ. The CDR3 nucleotides are TGTGCCAGCAGCCAAGATTATATGGGTTTACCACAGCCCCAGCATTTT. Amino acids: CASSQDYMGLPQPQHF.

The chain couples TRBV12-3 or TRBV12-4 to TRBJ1-6; 7 bases are a match to TRBD1. The V segment lost 1 base and the J segment 5 bases; nucleotides outside the gene matches: 2. The CDR3 is made up of 15 amino acids. CDR3 DNA sequence: TGTGCCAGCAGTTTAGGGGACAGCAATAATTCACCCCTCCACTTT. This encodes CASSLGDSNNSPLHF.

V and J are TRBV19 and TRBJ2-1, with D perhaps matching TRBD1 or TRBD2 (5 bases each). V shed 5 bases and J shed 5 bases, with 22 bases lying between them. Germline V gene data show CDR1 as LNHDA and CDR2 as SQIVND (reference sequence). The CDR3 spans 17 residues. DNA for the CDR3: TGTGCCAGTAGTGGGGCCCTGGGGGATACCACCGACAATGAGCAGTTCTTC. Its protein product is CASSGALGDTTDNEQFF.

The chain links TRBV19 to TRBJ2-1, with D unclear. Germline V lookup: CDR1 LNHDA, CDR2 SQIVND (reference sequence). CDR3 size: 13 residues. The V end was cut by 3 bases, the J end by 9 bases, with 12 bases between. DNA of the CDR3: TGTGCCAGTAGTATTTTTCAGGTTGGTGAGCAGTTCTTC. Encoded protein: CASSIFQVGEQFF.

The table lists this clonotype with a few counts. This rearrangement joins TRBV28 to TRBJ2-7; either TRBD1 or TRBD2 may fit D (6 bases each). Germline V CDR1 and CDR2: MDHEN, SYDVKM. V was shortened by 7 bases and J by 4 bases, with 11 bases between the two germline ends. CDR3 length: 12 amino acids. CDR3 sequence (DNA): TGTGCCAGCACCGGGGGCAGGTACGAGCAGTACGTC. Amino acid sequence: CASTGGRYEQYV.

This chain joins TRBV7-9 and TRBJ2-3; D possibly corresponds to TRBD2 (6 bases). This CDR3 is built from 14 residues. The germline gives CDR1 SEHNR, CDR2 FQNEAQ (reference sequence). V was shortened by 3 bases and J by 4 bases, with 11 bases between the two germline ends. The DNA of the CDR3 is TGTGCCAGCAGCTTCGGGAGAAGTGCAGATACGCAGTATTTT. The encoded protein is CASSFGRSADTQYF.

CDR3 DNA sequence: TGTGCCAGCAGTCCCTTAGCGGGAGGACACTCTGGGGCCAACGTCCTGACTTTC. It translates to CASSPLAGGHSGANVLTF. This chain uses TRBV28 with TRBJ2-6, with 10 bases aligning to TRBD2. The germline gives CDR1 MDHEN, CDR2 SYDVKM. CDR3 length: 18 residues. V was clipped by 5 bases and J by 0 bases; unmatched bases: 7.

This clonotype was counted a few times. The chain links TRBV12-3 or TRBV12-4 to TRBJ1-3; D is ambiguous. CDR3 length: 16 amino acids. V dropped 5 bases and J dropped 2 bases, with 16 bases sitting between them. The CDR3 coding sequence is TGTGCCAGCAGTGATCAGAGAAGTCGAACTGGAAACACCATATATTTT. Its protein product is CASSDQRSRTGNTIYF.

This clonotype was found a few times. The genes are TRBV7-2 and TRBJ1-2; maybe TRBD1 (5 bases). V was cut by 4 bases and J by 4 bases, with 22 bases left in between. This CDR3 contains 17 residues. Per the germline V gene, CDR1 is SGHTA and CDR2 is FQGNSA. CDR3 coding DNA: TGTGCCAGCAGCTCTCCTATGAACAGGCGCTCGGGCTATGGCTACACCTTC. This codes for CASSSPMNRRSGYGYTF.

The rearrangement links TRBV5-1 to TRBJ1-3; weak D call: TRBD1 (6 bases). Germline values: CDR1 SGHRS, CDR2 YFSETQ. The CDR3 consists of 16 residues. V was pared by 0 bases and J by 0 bases, with 10 bases between. CDR3 sequence: CASSLDRVVSGNTIYF. The CDR3 region has the DNA TGCGCCAGCAGCTTGGACAGGGTCGTCTCTGGAAACACCATATATTTT.

This chain connects TRBV10-2 to TRBJ2-2; D call uncertain. Trimming pared 6 bases from V and 3 bases from J, leaving 5 bases between. The CDR3 covers 12 residues. CDR1 and CDR2 from the germline V gene are WSHSY and SAAADI. CDR3 DNA: TGCGCCAGCAGCATTTACACCGGGGAGCTGTTTTTT. It specifies CASSIYTGELFF.